The rows below give T cell receptor beta chains drawn from one sample of a study of T cell responses to AZD1222 COVID-19 vaccine. Data came from immunoSEQ multiplex PCR; TCRdb stores just in-frame clones and leaves some out. The sample has fewer than 90,000 clones, 75% to 95% seen once. Sequences were derived from peripheral blood, sampled 28 days after the second AZD1222 dose. Receptors were obtained from an adult who received the AZD1222 COVID-19 vaccine. CDR3s include the opening cysteine and the closing phenylalanine or tryptophan. The D gene is left open where the match is weak. Clone size is given for some rows only: seen once, a few or many times, or a class if the clone is expanded.

v_call	j_call	clone_size	d_call	cdr3_aa	cdr3_nt
TRBV30	TRBJ1-1	.	.	CAWSPSAVNKAFF	TGTGCCTGGAGCCCGTCGGCAGTCAATAAAGCTTTCTTT
TRBV10-1	TRBJ2-2	.	.	CASSDGGELFF	TGCGCCAGCAGTGATGGCGGGGAGCTGTTTTTT
TRBV20-1	TRBJ2-7	.	.	CSASSGLSSYEQYF	TGCAGTGCTAGTTCGGGGCTGAGCTCCTACGAGCAGTACTTC
TRBV20-1	TRBJ1-1	once	.	CSANGGTEAFF	TGCAGTGCCAATGGAGGGACTGAAGCTTTCTTT
TRBV5-1	TRBJ2-7	.	TRBD2	CASSLGTSATYEQYF	TGCGCCAGCAGCTTGGGGACTAGCGCGACCTACGAGCAGTACTTC
TRBV11-3	TRBJ2-7	.	.	CASSLDQGPSYEQYF	TGTGCCAGCAGCTTAGATCAGGGGCCATCCTACGAGCAGTACTTC
TRBV28	TRBJ2-1	.	.	CASAHRDEQFF	TGTGCCAGCGCCCATCGGGATGAGCAGTTCTTC
TRBV4-1	TRBJ2-1	.	.	CASSFQRGGDPYEQFF	TGCGCCAGCAGCTTCCAGAGGGGGGGTGATCCCTATGAGCAGTTCTTC
TRBV30	TRBJ1-2	.	TRBD1	CAWSSGTGAKGYTF	TGTGCCTGGAGTTCCGGGACAGGGGCTAAGGGCTACACCTTC
TRBV18	TRBJ1-1	.	.	CASSPRRNQGEAFF	TGTGCCAGCTCACCACGGAGAAACCAGGGTGAAGCTTTCTTT
TRBV5-1	TRBJ1-2	.	.	CASSLGTWDYGYTF	TGCGCCAGCAGCTTGGGGACCTGGGACTATGGCTACACCTTC
TRBV5-8	TRBJ1-5	.	.	CASSFGYQPQHF	TGTGCCAGCAGCTTTGGGTATCAGCCCCAGCATTTT
TRBV6-1	TRBJ1-1	.	.	CASSEVGWRTEAFF	TGTGCCAGCAGTGAAGTGGGTTGGAGGACTGAAGCTTTCTTT
TRBV6-1	TRBJ2-7	.	.	CASSEAWGSDEQYF	TGTGCCAGCAGTGAAGCTTGGGGGAGCGACGAGCAGTACTTC
TRBV7-9	TRBJ1-2	.	.	CASSSLNYGYTF	TGTGCCAGCAGCTCCCTAAACTATGGCTACACCTTC
TRBV7-7	TRBJ1-4	.	TRBD1	CASGGQGATNEKLFF	TGTGCTAGCGGTGGACAGGGTGCAACTAATGAAAAACTGTTTTTT
TRBV3-1/TRBV3-2	TRBJ1-3	.	.	CASSQLSWSSGNTIYF	TGTGCCAGCAGCCAGCTTTCTTGGAGCTCTGGAAACACCATATATTTT
TRBV5-6	TRBJ2-7	.	.	CASSFFGISQPHEQYF	TGTGCCAGCAGCTTCTTTGGGATTTCACAGCCCCACGAGCAGTACTTC
TRBV12-3/TRBV12-4	TRBJ1-2	.	.	CASERGGYGYTF	TGTGCCAGCGAGAGGGGGGGCTATGGCTACACCTTC
TRBV9	TRBJ1-1	.	.	CASSFAGQREEMNTEAFF	TGTGCCAGCAGCTTTGCCGGGCAGAGGGAGGAGATGAACACTGAAGCTTTCTTT
TRBV5-6	TRBJ2-5	.	.	CASSLAGTTAQETQYF	TGTGCCAGCAGCTTGGCTGGCACGACAGCCCAAGAGACCCAGTACTTC
TRBV25-1	TRBJ2-5	.	TRBD2	CASSEYSPIRAGVETQYF	TGTGCCAGCAGTGAATATTCCCCTATCCGAGCGGGGGTAGAGACCCAGTACTTC
TRBV11-2	TRBJ1-4	.	.	CASSFSATNEKLFF	TGTGCCAGCAGCTTCAGCGCAACTAATGAAAAACTGTTTTTT
TRBV24-1	TRBJ2-3	.	.	CATSEAGGSTDTQYF	TGTGCCACCAGTGAGGCTGGGGGAAGCACAGATACGCAGTATTTT
TRBV9	TRBJ2-3	.	TRBD2	CASGVGASGGLDTQYF	TGTGCCAGCGGCGTAGGAGCTAGCGGGGGGCTGGATACGCAGTATTTT
TRBV9	TRBJ2-7	.	.	CASSPQQSSYEQYF	TGTGCCAGCAGCCCCCAACAGAGCTCCTACGAGCAGTACTTC
TRBV9	TRBJ2-1	.	.	CASSARDRAYNEQFF	TGTGCCAGCAGCGCACGGGACCGAGCCTACAATGAGCAGTTCTTC
TRBV7-2	TRBJ2-7	.	.	CASTIGDYEQYF	TGTGCCAGCACCATTGGGGACTACGAGCAGTACTTC
TRBV27	TRBJ2-3	.	TRBD2	CASSPPGLAGSVSCRDTQYF	TGTGCCAGCAGTCCTCCTGGACTAGCGGGGTCCGTATCCTGTCGAGATACGCAGTATTTT
TRBV28	TRBJ2-7	.	.	CASRPLPPSSYEQYF	TGTGCCAGCAGGCCCCTACCTCCGAGCTCCTACGAGCAGTACTTC
TRBV9	TRBJ1-1	.	.	CASSVDGDMYDTEAFF	TGTGCCAGCAGCGTAGATGGGGACATGTACGACACTGAAGCTTTCTTT
TRBV29-1	TRBJ1-4	.	TRBD1	CSVLGGSEKLFF	TGCAGCGTTTTAGGGGGCTCTGAAAAACTGTTTTTT
TRBV18	TRBJ2-3	once	.	CASSPVTTDVSTDTQYF	TGTGCCAGCTCACCGGTAACTACGGACGTTAGCACAGATACGCAGTATTTT
TRBV5-1	TRBJ1-4	.	.	CASSPGRGDEKLFF	TGCGCCAGCAGCCCGGGACGTGGGGACGAAAAACTGTTTTTT
TRBV7-2	TRBJ2-1	.	TRBD1	CASSLEGTVSVNEQFF	TGTGCCAGCAGCTTAGAGGGGACAGTGAGTGTCAATGAGCAGTTCTTC